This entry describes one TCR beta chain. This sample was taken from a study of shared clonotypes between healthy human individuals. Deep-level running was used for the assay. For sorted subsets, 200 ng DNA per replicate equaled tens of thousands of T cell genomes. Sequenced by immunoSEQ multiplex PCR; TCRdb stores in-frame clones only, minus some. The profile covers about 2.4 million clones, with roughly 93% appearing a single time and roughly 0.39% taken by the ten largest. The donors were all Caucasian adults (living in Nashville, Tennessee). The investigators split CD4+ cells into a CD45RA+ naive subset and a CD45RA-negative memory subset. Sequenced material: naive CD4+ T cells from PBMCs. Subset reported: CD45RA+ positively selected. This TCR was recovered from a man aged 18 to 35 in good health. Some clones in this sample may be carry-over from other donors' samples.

CDR3 region: CASSPSFRLAEKTQYF. CDR3 sequence (DNA): TGCGCCAGCAGCCCTTCATTCCGACTAGCGGAGAAGACCCAGTACTTC. The chain links TRBV4-1 to TRBJ2-5, with 9 bases fitting TRBD2. V gave up 4 bases and J gave up 6 bases; unmatched junction bases: 12. The V gene's germline CDR1 is MGHRA and CDR2 YSYEKL. The CDR3 contains 16 residues.